This TCR beta chain was obtained from a study of blood T cell repertoires in COVID-19. Study-wide context: Material from acute and convalescent COVID-19 was sourced from the United States, Italy and Spain.

The V and J ends lost 1 base and 3 bases respectively, with 11 bases between them. Germline V gene sequence: CDR1 SGHRS, CDR2 YFSETQ. The CDR3 sequence is 14 residues long. Assay used: immunoSEQ multiplex PCR; TCRdb lists only in-frame clones, some missing. Of approximately 260,000 clones listed, 89% are singletons. The sequence was collected from a man aged 50 or older with acute or convalescent COVID-19. Sequenced material: peripheral blood. The rearrangement uses TRBV5-1 and TRBJ2-7; D gene ambiguous. CDR3 amino acids: CASSLNQAYYEQYF. CDR3 DNA sequence: TGCGCCAGCAGCTTGAACCAGGCCTACTACGAGCAGTACTTC.